The rows below give T cell receptor beta chains drawn from one sample of a study of cytomegalovirus exposure and HLA in healthy donors. TCRdb keeps only in-frame clones here, not all; method: immunoSEQ multiplex PCR. The sample has about 160,000 clones, more than 75% seen once. Sequenced: PBMCs. The receptors stem from a young man in good health and CMV-seropositive. CDR3s include the opening cysteine and the closing phenylalanine or tryptophan. A D gene is named only where the DNA matches it firmly. The size field is filled for only some rows; it gives once, few, many or a size class.

D gene,V gene,J gene,clone size,CDR3 length,CDR3 protein,CDR3 DNA
NA,TRBV5-6,TRBJ2-1,few,13,CASSLTGFNEQFF,TGTGCCAGCAGCTTGACAGGGTTCAATGAGCAGTTCTTC
NA,TRBV27,TRBJ1-2,NA,15,CASSFVPGFTDGYTF,TGTGCCAGCAGTTTCGTGCCAGGGTTTACGGATGGCTACACCTTC
TRBD1,TRBV25-1,TRBJ2-7,NA,15,CASSESNRGKHEQYF,TGTGCCAGCAGTGAATCGAACAGGGGTAAGCACGAGCAGTACTTC
NA,TRBV30,TRBJ2-1,NA,11,CAWSVRNSGFF,TGTGCCTGGAGTGTAAGGAATAGCGGATTCTTC
NA,TRBV14,TRBJ1-1,NA,12,CASSQVAGGAFF,TGTGCCAGCAGCCAAGTTGCAGGTGGGGCTTTCTTT
NA,TRBV23-1,TRBJ2-3,NA,18,CASSQRGVRTELTDTQYF,TGCGCCAGCAGTCAACGGGGTGTCAGGACCGAACTCACAGATACGCAGTATTTT
NA,TRBV18,TRBJ1-5,NA,14,CASSPSAGLQPQHF,TGTGCCAGCTCACCATCGGCCGGACTTCAGCCCCAGCATTTT
NA,TRBV5-6,TRBJ2-7,NA,14,CASSLLGAIYEQYF,TGTGCCAGCAGCTTACTGGGGGCCATATACGAGCAGTACTTC
TRBD1,TRBV10-3,TRBJ1-2,NA,13,CAISQSDREGYTF,TGTGCCATCAGCCAGTCGGACAGGGAGGGCTACACCTTC
TRBD2,TRBV4-2,TRBJ2-3,NA,19,CASSPRARASGGDTDTQYF,TGTGCCAGCAGCCCAAGGGCCAGGGCTAGCGGGGGGGACACAGATACGCAGTATTTT
TRBD2,TRBV2,TRBJ2-1,NA,16,CASSESRLAGGNEQFF,TGTGCCAGCAGTGAAAGTAGGCTAGCGGGGGGAAATGAGCAGTTCTTC
TRBD1,TRBV6-6,TRBJ2-3,few,14,CATLPGQGGDTQYF,TGTGCCACCCTACCGGGACAGGGTGGAGATACGCAGTATTTT
TRBD2,TRBV2,TRBJ2-5,NA,18,CASSNRGLAGVSAKTQYF,TGTGCCAGCAGTAACAGGGGACTAGCGGGGGTCAGTGCAAAGACCCAGTACTTC
NA,TRBV6-5,TRBJ2-2,NA,13,CASSYDLAGELFF,TGTGCCAGCAGTTACGACTTAGCCGGGGAGCTGTTTTTT
NA,TRBV29-1,TRBJ2-1,few,14,CSVEEGQGGDEQFF,TGCAGCGTTGAAGAAGGGCAGGGGGGCGATGAGCAGTTCTTC
TRBD1,TRBV9,TRBJ2-2,NA,14,CASSVGGGPGELFF,TGTGCCAGCAGCGTAGGAGGGGGCCCCGGGGAGCTGTTTTTT
NA,TRBV7-2,TRBJ2-5,NA,14,CASSSNMLQETQYF,TGTGCCAGCAGCTCAAATATGCTACAAGAGACCCAGTACTTC
NA,TRBV5-1,TRBJ2-5,NA,14,CASSVTAVQETQYF,TGCGCCAGCAGCGTGACGGCGGTCCAAGAGACCCAGTACTTC